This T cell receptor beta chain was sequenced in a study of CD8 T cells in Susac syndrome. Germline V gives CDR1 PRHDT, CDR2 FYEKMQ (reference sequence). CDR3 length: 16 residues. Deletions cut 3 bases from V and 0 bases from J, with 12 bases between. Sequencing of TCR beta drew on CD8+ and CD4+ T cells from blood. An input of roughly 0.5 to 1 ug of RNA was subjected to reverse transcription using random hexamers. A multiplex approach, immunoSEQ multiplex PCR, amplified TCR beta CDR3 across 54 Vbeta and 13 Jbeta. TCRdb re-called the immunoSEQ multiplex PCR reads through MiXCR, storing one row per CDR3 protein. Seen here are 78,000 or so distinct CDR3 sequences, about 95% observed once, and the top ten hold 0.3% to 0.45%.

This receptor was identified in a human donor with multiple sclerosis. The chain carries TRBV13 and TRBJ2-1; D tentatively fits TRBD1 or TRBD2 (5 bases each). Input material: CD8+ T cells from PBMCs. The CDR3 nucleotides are TGTGCCAGCAGCTTTGGGACGGTGAGCTCCTACAATGAGCAGTTCTTC. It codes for CASSFGTVSSYNEQFF.